The rows below give T cell receptor beta chains drawn from one sample of a study of blood T cell repertoires in COVID-19. Profiled with immunoSEQ multiplex PCR; TCRdb holds only in-frame clones, not every one. The data contain about 99,000 clones, more than 65% of them singletons. Sequencing was performed on peripheral blood. These receptor sequences come from a woman older than 75 with active or convalescent COVID-19. Each CDR3 is given with its conserved first and last residue. The D gene is left open where the match is weak. Clone size appears in some rows only: once, few, many, or a class for an expanded clone.

j_call v_call clone_size d_call cdr3_aa cdr3_nt
TRBJ2-2 TRBV5-4 few TRBD2 CASSSSGTRATGELFF TGTGCCAGCAGCTCCTCCGGGACTAGGGCGACCGGGGAGCTGTTTTTT
TRBJ1-2 TRBV21-1 once - CASSKSGQIYGYTF TGTGCCAGCAGCAAATCGGGACAGATCTATGGCTACACCTTC
TRBJ2-7 TRBV7-2 once - CASSLRLPARNYEQYF TGTGCCAGCAGCTTAAGACTCCCGGCCAGAAACTACGAGCAGTACTTC
TRBJ2-7 TRBV10-3 - TRBD1 CAISERGDRGLYEQYF TGTGCCATCAGTGAGCGGGGGGACAGGGGCCTCTACGAGCAGTACTTC
TRBJ1-5 TRBV6-5 - - CASKSTANQPQHF TGTGCCAGCAAGTCGACAGCCAATCAGCCCCAGCATTTT
TRBJ2-5 TRBV5-1 - TRBD1 CASSSGTGGAETQYF TGCGCCAGCAGCAGCGGGACAGGGGGCGCGGAGACCCAGTACTTC
TRBJ1-6 TRBV9 - - CASSVDPGKNSPLHF TGTGCCAGCAGCGTAGACCCTGGCAAAAATTCACCCCTCCACTTT
TRBJ2-7 TRBV6-5 - TRBD1 CASSLQGSSYEQYF TGTGCCAGCAGTCTACAGGGGTCCTCCTACGAGCAGTACTTC
TRBJ1-1 TRBV30 once - CAWSGSGDTEAFF TGTGCCTGGAGTGGGTCAGGGGACACTGAAGCTTTCTTT
TRBJ2-1 TRBV7-9 few TRBD2 CASYKLAGGFYNEQFF TGTGCCAGCTACAAACTAGCGGGAGGTTTCTACAATGAGCAGTTCTTC
TRBJ2-5 TRBV11-1 - TRBD2 CASSTDRAGVGETQYF TGTGCCAGCAGCACAGACAGAGCGGGAGTTGGAGAGACCCAGTACTTC
TRBJ2-2 TRBV11-2 - - CASSSLRVRTGELFF TGTGCCAGCAGCTCCCTCCGGGTGCGCACCGGGGAGCTGTTTTTT
TRBJ1-6 TRBV6-5 - TRBD1 CASSDSTGTNSPLHF TGTGCCAGCAGTGACTCGACAGGGACCAATTCACCCCTCCACTTT
TRBJ1-5 TRBV30 - TRBD1 CAWSVAGGIQPQHF TGTGCCTGGAGTGTGGCAGGGGGCATTCAGCCCCAGCATTTT
TRBJ1-2 TRBV5-1 - - CASSPEAGANYGYTF TGTGCCAGCAGCCCGGAGGCGGGGGCCAACTATGGCTACACCTTC
TRBJ1-2 TRBV12-3/TRBV12-4 - - CASSLGEFYGYTF TGTGCCAGCAGTTTGGGAGAATTCTATGGCTACACCTTC
TRBJ1-4 TRBV28 - - CASSSREGATNEKLFF TGTGCCAGCAGTTCCCGGGAGGGGGCAACTAATGAAAAACTGTTTTTT
TRBJ2-1 TRBV11-2 - TRBD2 CASSSPGLAGERAYNEQFF TGTGCCAGCAGCTCACCCGGACTAGCGGGAGAGCGGGCTTACAATGAGCAGTTCTTC
TRBJ2-1 TRBV7-3 - - CASSKGGGGSYNEQFF TGTGCCAGCAGCAAGGGAGGGGGTGGCTCCTACAATGAGCAGTTCTTC
TRBJ2-7 TRBV5-1 - - CASSPPSGSLLEQYF TGCGCCAGCAGCCCGCCATCCGGGTCGCTGCTCGAGCAGTACTTC
TRBJ2-3 TRBV4-1 few - CASSQDDIPSTDTQYF TGCGCCAGCAGCCAAGACGACATCCCATCGACAGATACGCAGTATTTT
TRBJ2-1 TRBV11-3 - TRBD2 CASSLGTSVLNEQFF TGTGCCAGCAGCCTAGGGACTAGCGTCCTCAATGAGCAGTTCTTC
TRBJ2-7 TRBV7-9 - TRBD1 CASSLTGQSYEQYF TGTGCCAGCAGCTTAACGGGACAGTCCTACGAGCAGTACTTC
TRBJ1-5 TRBV19 - - CASSIARASYSNQPQHF TGTGCCAGTAGTATAGCCAGGGCTTCCTATAGCAATCAGCCCCAGCATTTT
TRBJ2-2 TRBV19 - TRBD1 CASIPWDSSTGELFF TGTGCCAGTATTCCCTGGGACAGCAGCACCGGGGAGCTGTTTTTT
TRBJ2-7 TRBV14 - TRBD1 CASSPDRHPYEQYF TGTGCCAGCAGCCCGGACAGGCACCCCTACGAGCAGTACTTC
TRBJ2-3 TRBV18 - - CASSFRRGFGTDTQYF TGTGCCAGCTCCTTCAGGAGGGGATTTGGCACAGATACGCAGTATTTT
TRBJ2-5 TRBV29-1 - TRBD2 CSVAGGGETQYF TGCAGCGTAGCGGGAGGCGGGGAGACCCAGTACTTC
TRBJ2-1 TRBV27 - - CASSLKWTVIEQFF TGTGCCAGCAGTTTAAAATGGACAGTAATTGAGCAGTTCTTC
TRBJ2-6 TRBV9 - - CASTGGVGGANVLTF TGTGCCAGCACCGGCGGGGTTGGTGGGGCCAACGTCCTGACTTTC
TRBJ2-3 TRBV24-1 - TRBD1 CATSDWDRGFAQYF TGTGCCACCAGTGATTGGGACAGGGGATTTGCGCAGTATTTT
TRBJ2-5 TRBV27 once - CASSFRSEETQYF TGTGCCAGCAGTTTTCGGTCGGAAGAGACCCAGTACTTC
TRBJ2-7 TRBV7-8 - TRBD1 CASSLGTGQRQYF TGTGCCAGCAGCTTGGGGACAGGACAGCGGCAGTACTTC
TRBJ2-7 TRBV9 - TRBD1 CASSVAPTGDYEQYF TGTGCCAGCAGCGTAGCTCCCACAGGGGACTACGAGCAGTACTTC
TRBJ2-3 TRBV19 - - CASKLLDRSPTDTQYF TGTGCCAGTAAACTACTCGACAGGAGCCCCACAGATACGCAGTATTTT
TRBJ1-2 TRBV20-1 - TRBD1 CSASGQGHYGYTF TGCAGTGCTAGTGGACAGGGCCACTATGGCTACACCTTC
TRBJ2-5 TRBV9 - - CASSVGPARETQYF TGTGCCAGCAGCGTAGGGCCAGCGCGAGAGACCCAGTACTTC
TRBJ1-1 TRBV28 few - CASSLSGNTEAFF TGTGCCAGCAGTTTATCGGGGAACACTGAAGCTTTCTTT
TRBJ2-7 TRBV28 - TRBD1 CASSSLQGAKDYEQYF TGTGCCAGCAGTTCCCTCCAGGGGGCGAAAGACTACGAGCAGTACTTC
TRBJ1-5 TRBV5-8 few - CASSLNRLQPQHF TGTGCCAGCAGCTTGAACAGGTTACAGCCCCAGCATTTT
TRBJ1-3 TRBV29-1 - - CSATGSGNTIYF TGCAGCGCGACTGGCTCTGGAAACACCATATATTTT
TRBJ2-4 TRBV12-3/TRBV12-4 - - CASSLKNIQYF TGTGCCAGCAGCCTCAAAAACATTCAGTACTTC
TRBJ2-2 TRBV5-5 - TRBD2 CASSFPSGTNTGELFF TGTGCCAGCAGCTTCCCAAGCGGGACGAACACCGGGGAGCTGTTTTTT
TRBJ2-5 TRBV19 - TRBD2 CASSGLAGVFETQYF TGTGCCAGTAGTGGGCTAGCGGGAGTTTTTGAGACCCAGTACTTC
TRBJ2-2 TRBV30 - TRBD1 CAFRTGNTGELFF TGTGCCTTCCGGACAGGGAACACCGGGGAGCTGTTTTTT
TRBJ1-4 TRBV2 - - CASSGSTNEKLFF TGTGCCAGCAGTGGGAGCACTAATGAAAAACTGTTTTTT
TRBJ2-1 TRBV18 - TRBD2 CASSYGAGGPYNEQFF TGTGCCAGCTCTTATGGAGCGGGAGGGCCCTACAATGAGCAGTTCTTC
TRBJ1-1 TRBV5-4 - TRBD1 CASSSTGGRTEAFF TGTGCCAGCAGCTCGACAGGGGGCCGGACTGAAGCTTTCTTT
TRBJ2-3 TRBV11-1 few TRBD2 CASSSQTSLTDTQYF TGTGCCAGCAGCTCACAGACTAGCCTCACAGATACGCAGTATTTT
TRBJ2-3 TRBV5-1 - TRBD2 CASSLRTSGADTQYF TGTGCCAGCAGCTTACGGACTAGCGGGGCGGATACGCAGTATTTT
TRBJ2-3 TRBV6-5 - TRBD1 CASSLQGAPVTQYF TGTGCCAGCAGTTTACAGGGGGCACCGGTTACGCAGTATTTT
TRBJ1-2 TRBV7-2 - TRBD1 CASSPNRVLTGVGYTF TGTGCCAGCAGCCCAAATAGGGTCCTCACAGGGGTCGGCTACACCTTC
TRBJ2-2 TRBV19 - - CASSTVYPPGELFF TGTGCCAGTAGTACAGTATATCCCCCCGGGGAGCTGTTTTTT
TRBJ2-1 TRBV19 - - CASRPKDYGSYNEQFF TGTGCCAGTAGACCAAAGGACTACGGCTCCTACAATGAGCAGTTCTTC
TRBJ1-1 TRBV18 - TRBD1 CASSPSDRAIEAFF TGTGCCAGCTCACCATCTGACAGGGCAATTGAAGCTTTCTTT
TRBJ1-3 TRBV28 - - CASSLQISGNTIYF TGTGCCAGCAGTTTACAGATCTCTGGAAACACCATATATTTT
TRBJ2-1 TRBV9 - TRBD2 CASSPGGGNEQFF TGTGCCAGCAGCCCCGGGGGAGGGAATGAGCAGTTCTTC
TRBJ1-2 TRBV27 - - CASKGQFMSNYGYTF TGTGCCAGCAAAGGACAGTTTATGTCTAACTATGGCTACACCTTC
TRBJ2-3 TRBV15 - - CATSRAPPDSSDTQYF TGTGCCACCAGCAGAGCCCCCCCCGACAGTTCAGATACGCAGTATTTT
TRBJ2-3 TRBV5-5 - - CASSLVTGVADTQYF TGTGCCAGCAGCTTGGTTACGGGAGTGGCAGATACGCAGTATTTT